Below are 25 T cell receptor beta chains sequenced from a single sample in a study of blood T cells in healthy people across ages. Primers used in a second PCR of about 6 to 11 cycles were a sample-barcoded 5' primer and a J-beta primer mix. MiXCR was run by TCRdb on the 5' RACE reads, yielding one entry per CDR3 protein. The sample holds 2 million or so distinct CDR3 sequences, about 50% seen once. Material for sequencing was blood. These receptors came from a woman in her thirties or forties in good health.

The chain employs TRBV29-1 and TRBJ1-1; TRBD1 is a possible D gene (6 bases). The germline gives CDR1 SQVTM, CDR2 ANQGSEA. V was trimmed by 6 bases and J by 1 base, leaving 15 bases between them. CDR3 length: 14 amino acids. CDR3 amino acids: CSVEGLTGNTEAFF. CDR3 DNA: TGCAGCGTCGAGGGGCTGACAGGGAACACTGAAGCTTTCTTT. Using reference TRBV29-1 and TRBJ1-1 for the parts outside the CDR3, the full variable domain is SAVISQKPSRDICQRGTSLTIQCQVDSQVTMMFWYRQQPGQSLTLIATANQGSEATYESGFVIDKFPISRPNLTFSTLTVSNMSPEDSSIYLCSVEGLTGNTEAFFGQGTRLTVV.

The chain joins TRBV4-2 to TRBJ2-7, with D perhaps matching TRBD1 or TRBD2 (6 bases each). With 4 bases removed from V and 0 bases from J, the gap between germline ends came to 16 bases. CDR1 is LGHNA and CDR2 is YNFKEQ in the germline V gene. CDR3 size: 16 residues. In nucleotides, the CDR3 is TGTGCCAGCAGCCTCGAGGGGGGTACCTACTCCTACGAGCAGTACTTC. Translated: CASSLEGGTYSYEQYF.

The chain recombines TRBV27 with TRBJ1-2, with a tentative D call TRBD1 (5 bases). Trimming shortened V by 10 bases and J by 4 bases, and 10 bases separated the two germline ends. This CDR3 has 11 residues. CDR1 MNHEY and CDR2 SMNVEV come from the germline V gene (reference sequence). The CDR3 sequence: CATVTAYGYTF. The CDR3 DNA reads TGTGCCACCGTGACAGCCTATGGCTACACCTTC.

The chain's CDR3 is CASSQDHPGASGANVLTF. DNA of the CDR3: TGCGCCAGCAGCCAAGATCACCCGGGGGCGTCAGGGGCCAACGTCCTGACTTTC. The chain couples TRBV4-3 to TRBJ2-6, with D perhaps being TRBD1 or TRBD2 (6 bases each). Trimming removed 0 bases from V and 4 bases from J, with 16 bases in between. Germline values: CDR1 LGHNA, CDR2 YSLEER. The CDR3 is 18 residues long.

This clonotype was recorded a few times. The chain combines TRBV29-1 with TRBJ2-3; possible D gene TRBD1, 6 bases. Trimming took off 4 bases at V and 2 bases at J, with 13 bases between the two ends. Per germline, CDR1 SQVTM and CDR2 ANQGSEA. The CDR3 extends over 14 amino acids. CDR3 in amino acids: CSVGQDRDTDTQYF. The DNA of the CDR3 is TGCAGCGTTGGACAGGACAGAGACACAGATACGCAGTATTTT.

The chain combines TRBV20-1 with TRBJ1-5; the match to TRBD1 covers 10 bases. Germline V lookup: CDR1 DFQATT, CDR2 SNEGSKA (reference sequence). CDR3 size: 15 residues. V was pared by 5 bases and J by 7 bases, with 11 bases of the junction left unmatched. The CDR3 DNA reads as TGCAGTGCTGACGACCGGGACAGGGGAGTACAGCCCCAGCATTTT. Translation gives CSADDRDRGVQPQHF.

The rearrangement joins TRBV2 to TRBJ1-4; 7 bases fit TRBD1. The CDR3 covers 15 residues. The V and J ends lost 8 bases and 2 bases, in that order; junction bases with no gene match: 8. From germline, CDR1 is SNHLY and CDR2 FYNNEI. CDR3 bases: TGTGCCAGCTTACACCCGGGACAGACTAATGAAAAACTGTTTTTT. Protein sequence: CASLHPGQTNEKLFF.

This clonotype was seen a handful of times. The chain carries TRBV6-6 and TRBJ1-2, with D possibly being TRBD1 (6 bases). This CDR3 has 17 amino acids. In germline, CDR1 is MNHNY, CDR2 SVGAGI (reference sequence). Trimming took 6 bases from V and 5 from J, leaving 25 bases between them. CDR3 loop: CASRAPTRPGDFYGYTF. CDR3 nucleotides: TGTGCCAGCAGAGCCCCCACTCGGCCAGGGGACTTTTATGGCTACACCTTC.

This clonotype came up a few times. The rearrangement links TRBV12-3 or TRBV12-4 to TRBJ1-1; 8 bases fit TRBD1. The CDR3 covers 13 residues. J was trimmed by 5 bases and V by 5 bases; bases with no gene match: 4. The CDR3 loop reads CASSMQGATEAFF. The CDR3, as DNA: TGTGCCAGCAGTATGCAGGGGGCGACTGAAGCTTTCTTT.

The CDR3 protein is CSVELAGSYEQYF. CDR3 bases: TGCAGCGTTGAATTAGCGGGCTCCTACGAGCAGTACTTC. The gene calls are TRBV29-1 and TRBJ2-7, with TRBD2 identical over 7 bases. CDR3 length: 13 residues. Trimming took 2 bases from V and 0 from J; bases not matched to a gene: 1. CDR1 SQVTM and CDR2 ANQGSEA come from the germline V gene.

For the CDR3, the DNA is TGTGCCAGCACAACCCCCCAGGGCGAAGCTTTCTTT. It encodes CASTTPQGEAFF. The gene calls are TRBV6-5 and TRBJ1-1, with D possibly being TRBD1 (5 bases). The CDR3 spans 12 residues. V lost 7 bases and J lost 8, with 14 bases in between. Germline lookup yields CDR1 MNHEY and CDR2 SVGAGI.

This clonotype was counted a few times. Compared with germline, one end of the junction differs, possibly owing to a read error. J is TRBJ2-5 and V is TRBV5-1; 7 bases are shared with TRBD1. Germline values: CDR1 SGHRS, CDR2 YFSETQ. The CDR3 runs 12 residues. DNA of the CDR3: TGTGCCAGCAGTACAGGGGTAGAGACCCAGTACTTC. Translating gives CASSTGVETQYF.

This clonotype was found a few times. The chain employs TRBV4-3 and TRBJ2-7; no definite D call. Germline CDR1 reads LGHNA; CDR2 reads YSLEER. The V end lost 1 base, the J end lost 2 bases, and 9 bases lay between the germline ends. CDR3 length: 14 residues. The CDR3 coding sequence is TGCGCCAGCAGCCAAGCTCTGAGGACCTACGAGCAGTACTTC. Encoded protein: CASSQALRTYEQYF.

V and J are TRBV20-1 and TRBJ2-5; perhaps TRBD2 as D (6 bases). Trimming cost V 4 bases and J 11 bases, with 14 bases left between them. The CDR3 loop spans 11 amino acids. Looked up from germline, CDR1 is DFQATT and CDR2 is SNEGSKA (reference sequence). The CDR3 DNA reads TGCAGTGCTACTCTAGCGAATGAGCAGTACTTC. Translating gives CSATLANEQYF.

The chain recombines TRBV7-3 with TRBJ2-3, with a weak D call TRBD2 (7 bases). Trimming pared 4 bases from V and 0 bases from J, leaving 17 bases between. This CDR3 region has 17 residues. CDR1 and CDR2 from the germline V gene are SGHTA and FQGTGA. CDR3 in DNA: TGTGCCAGCAGCTCCCAAGGGAGGGGGGACAGCACAGATACGCAGTATTTT. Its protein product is CASSSQGRGDSTDTQYF.

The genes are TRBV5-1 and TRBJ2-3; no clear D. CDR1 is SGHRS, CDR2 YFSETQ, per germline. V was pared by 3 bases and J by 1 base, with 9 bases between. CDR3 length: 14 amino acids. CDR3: CASSSRPGTDTQYF. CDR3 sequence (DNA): TGCGCCAGCAGCTCCCGGCCAGGCACAGATACGCAGTATTTT.

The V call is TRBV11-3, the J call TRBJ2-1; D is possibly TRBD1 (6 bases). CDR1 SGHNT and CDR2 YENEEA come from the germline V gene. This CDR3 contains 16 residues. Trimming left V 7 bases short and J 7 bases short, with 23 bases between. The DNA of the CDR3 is TGTGCCAGCACCCTCAACCGGGACAACCGAGGAAATGAGCAGTTCTTC. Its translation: CASTLNRDNRGNEQFF.

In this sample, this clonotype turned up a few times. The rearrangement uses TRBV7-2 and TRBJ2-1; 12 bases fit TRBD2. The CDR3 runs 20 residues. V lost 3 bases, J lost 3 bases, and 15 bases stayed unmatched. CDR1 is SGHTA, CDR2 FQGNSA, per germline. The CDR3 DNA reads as TGTGCCAGCAGCTTTAGTAGCAGGGGATCGACTAGCGGGGGCTACAATGAGCAGTTCTTC. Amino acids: CASSFSSRGSTSGGYNEQFF.

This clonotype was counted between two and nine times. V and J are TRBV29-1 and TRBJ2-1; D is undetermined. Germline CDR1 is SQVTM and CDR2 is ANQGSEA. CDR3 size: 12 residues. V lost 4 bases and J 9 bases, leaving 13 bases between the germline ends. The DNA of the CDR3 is TGCAGCGTTGTAGGCCAACATGGTGAGCAGTTCTTC. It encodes CSVVGQHGEQFF.

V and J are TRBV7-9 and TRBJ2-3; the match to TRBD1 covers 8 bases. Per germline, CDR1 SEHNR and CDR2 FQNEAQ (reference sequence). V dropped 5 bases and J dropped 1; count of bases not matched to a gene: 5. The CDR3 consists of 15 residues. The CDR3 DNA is TGTGCCAGCAGCCCGACAGGGGCCCGCACAGATACGCAGTATTTT. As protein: CASSPTGARTDTQYF. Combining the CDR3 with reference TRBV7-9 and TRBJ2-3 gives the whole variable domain DTGVSQNPRHKITKRGQNVTFRCDPISEHNRLYWYRQTLGQGPEFLTYFQNEAQLEKSRLLSDRFSAERPKGSFSTLEIQRTEQGDSAMYLCASSPTGARTDTQYFGPGTRLTVL.

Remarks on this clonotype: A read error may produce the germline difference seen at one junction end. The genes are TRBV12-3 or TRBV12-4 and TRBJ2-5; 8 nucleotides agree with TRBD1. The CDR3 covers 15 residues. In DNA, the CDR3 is TGTGCCAGCAGTTTTAGTCAGGGGGCGGCAGAGACCCAGTACTTT. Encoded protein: CASSFSQGAAETQYF.

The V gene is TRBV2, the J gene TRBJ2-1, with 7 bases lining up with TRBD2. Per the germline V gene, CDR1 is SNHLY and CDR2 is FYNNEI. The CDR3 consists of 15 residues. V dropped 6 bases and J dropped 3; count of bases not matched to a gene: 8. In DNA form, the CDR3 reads TGTGCCAGCAGATCTCCGGGGGGTGGCTACAATGAGCAGTTCTTC. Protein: CASRSPGGGYNEQFF.

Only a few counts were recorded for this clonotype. CDR3 in DNA: TGCAGTGCTAACCCCACGCCAGATGGGGCCTATGGCTACACCTTC. It codes for CSANPTPDGAYGYTF. The genes are TRBV20-1 and TRBJ1-2, with D perhaps TRBD1 (5 bases). V dropped 4 bases and J dropped 4 bases, with 19 bases sitting between them. The CDR3 runs to 15 residues. Germline assignment: CDR1 DFQATT and CDR2 SNEGSKA (reference sequence).

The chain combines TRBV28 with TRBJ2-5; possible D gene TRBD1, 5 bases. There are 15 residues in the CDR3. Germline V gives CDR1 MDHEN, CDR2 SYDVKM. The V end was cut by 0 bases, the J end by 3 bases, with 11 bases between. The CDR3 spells CASSLWYPQEETQYF. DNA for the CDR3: TGTGCCAGCAGTTTATGGTACCCACAGGAAGAGACCCAGTACTTC.

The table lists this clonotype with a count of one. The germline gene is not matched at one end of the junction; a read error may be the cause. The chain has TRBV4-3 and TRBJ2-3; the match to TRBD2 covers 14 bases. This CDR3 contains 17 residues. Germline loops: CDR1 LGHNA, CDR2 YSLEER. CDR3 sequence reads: CTSSHGWTSGGRDAQYF. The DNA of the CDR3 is TGCACCAGCAGCCACGGCTGGACTAGCGGGGGGCGGGATGCGCAGTATTTT.